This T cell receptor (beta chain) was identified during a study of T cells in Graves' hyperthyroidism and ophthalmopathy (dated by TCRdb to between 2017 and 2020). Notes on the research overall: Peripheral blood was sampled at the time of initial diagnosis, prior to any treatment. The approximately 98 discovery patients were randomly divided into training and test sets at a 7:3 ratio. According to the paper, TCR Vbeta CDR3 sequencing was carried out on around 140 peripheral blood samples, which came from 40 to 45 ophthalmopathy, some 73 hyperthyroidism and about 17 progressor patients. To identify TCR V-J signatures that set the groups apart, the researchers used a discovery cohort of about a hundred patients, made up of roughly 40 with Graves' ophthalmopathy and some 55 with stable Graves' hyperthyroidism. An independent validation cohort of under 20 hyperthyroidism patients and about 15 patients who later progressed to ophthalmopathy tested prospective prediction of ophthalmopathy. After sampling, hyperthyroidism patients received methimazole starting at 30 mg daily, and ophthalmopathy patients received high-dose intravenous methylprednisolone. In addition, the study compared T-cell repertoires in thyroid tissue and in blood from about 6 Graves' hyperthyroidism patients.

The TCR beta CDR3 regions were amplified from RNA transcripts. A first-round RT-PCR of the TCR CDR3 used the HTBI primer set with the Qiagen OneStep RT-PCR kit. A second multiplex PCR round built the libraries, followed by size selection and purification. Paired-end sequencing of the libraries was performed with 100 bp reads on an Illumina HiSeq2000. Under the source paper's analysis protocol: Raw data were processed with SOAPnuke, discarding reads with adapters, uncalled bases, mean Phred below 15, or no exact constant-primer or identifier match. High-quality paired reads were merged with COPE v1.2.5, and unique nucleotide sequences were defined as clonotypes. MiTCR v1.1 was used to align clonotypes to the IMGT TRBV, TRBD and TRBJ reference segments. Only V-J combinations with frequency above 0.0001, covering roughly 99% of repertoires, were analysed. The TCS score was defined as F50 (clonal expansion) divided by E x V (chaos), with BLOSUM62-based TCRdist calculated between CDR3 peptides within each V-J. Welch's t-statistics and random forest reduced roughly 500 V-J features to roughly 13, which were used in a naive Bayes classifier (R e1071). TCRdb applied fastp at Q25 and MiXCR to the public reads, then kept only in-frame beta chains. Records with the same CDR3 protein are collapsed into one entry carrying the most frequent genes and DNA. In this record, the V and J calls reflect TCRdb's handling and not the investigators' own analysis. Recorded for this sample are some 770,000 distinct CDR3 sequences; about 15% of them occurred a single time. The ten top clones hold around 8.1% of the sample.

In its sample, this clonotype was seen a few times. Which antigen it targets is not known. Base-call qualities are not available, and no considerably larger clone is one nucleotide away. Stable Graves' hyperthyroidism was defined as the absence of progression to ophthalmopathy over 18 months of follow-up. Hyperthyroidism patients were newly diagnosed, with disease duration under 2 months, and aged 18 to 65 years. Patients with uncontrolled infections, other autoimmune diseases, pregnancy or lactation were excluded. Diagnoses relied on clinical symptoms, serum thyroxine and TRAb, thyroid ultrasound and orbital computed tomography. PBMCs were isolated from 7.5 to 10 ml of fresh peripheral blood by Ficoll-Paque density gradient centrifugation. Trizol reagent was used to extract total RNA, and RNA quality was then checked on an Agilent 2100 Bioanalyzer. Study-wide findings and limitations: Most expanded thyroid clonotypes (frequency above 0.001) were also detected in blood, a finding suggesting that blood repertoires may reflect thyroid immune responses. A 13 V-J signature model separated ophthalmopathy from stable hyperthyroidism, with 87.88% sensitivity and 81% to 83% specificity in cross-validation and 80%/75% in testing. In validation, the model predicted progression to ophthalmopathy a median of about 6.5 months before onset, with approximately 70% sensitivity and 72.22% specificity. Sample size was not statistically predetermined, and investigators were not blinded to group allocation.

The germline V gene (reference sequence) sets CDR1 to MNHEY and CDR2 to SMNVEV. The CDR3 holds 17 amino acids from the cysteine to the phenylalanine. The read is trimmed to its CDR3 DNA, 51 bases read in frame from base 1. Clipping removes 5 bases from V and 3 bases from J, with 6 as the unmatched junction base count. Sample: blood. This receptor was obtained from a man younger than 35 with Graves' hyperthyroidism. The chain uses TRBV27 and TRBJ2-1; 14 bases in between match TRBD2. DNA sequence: TGTGCCAGCAGTGGTCGGACTAGCGGGAGGAGCTACAATGAGCAGTTCTTC. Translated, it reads CASSGRTSGRSYNEQFF.